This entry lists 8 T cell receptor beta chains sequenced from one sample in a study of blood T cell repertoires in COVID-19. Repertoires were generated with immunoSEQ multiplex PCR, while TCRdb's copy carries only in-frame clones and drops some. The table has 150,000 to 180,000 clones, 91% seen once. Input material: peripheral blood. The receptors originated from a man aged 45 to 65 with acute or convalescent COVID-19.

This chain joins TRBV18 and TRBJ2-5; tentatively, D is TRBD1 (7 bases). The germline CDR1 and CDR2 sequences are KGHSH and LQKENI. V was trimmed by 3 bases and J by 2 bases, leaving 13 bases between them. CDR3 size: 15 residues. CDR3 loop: CASSPPTGRQETQYF. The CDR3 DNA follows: TGTGCCAGCTCACCGCCGACAGGGAGGCAAGAGACCCAGTACTTC.

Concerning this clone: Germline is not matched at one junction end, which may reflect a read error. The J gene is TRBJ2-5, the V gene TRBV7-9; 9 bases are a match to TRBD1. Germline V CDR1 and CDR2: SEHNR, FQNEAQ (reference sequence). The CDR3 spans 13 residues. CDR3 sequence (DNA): TGTGCCAGCAGCTTAGTGGGGGACAGGGAGTGCCACTTC. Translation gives CASSLVGDRECHF.

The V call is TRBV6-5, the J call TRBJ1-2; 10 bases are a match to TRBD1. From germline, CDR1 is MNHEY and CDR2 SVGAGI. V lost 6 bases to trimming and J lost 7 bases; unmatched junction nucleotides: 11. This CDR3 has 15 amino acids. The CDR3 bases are TGTGCCAGCAGAAGAACCGGGACAGGGGACGGTGGCTACACCTTC. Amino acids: CASRRTGTGDGGYTF.

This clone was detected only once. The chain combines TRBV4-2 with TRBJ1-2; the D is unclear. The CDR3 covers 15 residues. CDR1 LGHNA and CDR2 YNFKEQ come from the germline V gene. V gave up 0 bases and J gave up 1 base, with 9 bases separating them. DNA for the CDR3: TGTGCCAGCAGCCAAGAGCCAGGTTTTAACTATGGCTACACCTTC. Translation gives CASSQEPGFNYGYTF.

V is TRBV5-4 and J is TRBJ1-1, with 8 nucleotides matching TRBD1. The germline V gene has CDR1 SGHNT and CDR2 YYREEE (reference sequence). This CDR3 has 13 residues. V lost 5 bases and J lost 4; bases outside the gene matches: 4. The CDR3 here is CASSIDRGTEAFF. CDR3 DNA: TGTGCCAGCAGTATTGACAGGGGCACTGAAGCTTTCTTT.

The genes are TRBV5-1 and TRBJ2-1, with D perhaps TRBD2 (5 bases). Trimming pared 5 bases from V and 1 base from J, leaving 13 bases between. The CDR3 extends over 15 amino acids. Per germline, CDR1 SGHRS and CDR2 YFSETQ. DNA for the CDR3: TGCGCCAGCAGTCGCGGAGTAGCGTCCTACAATGAGCAGTTCTTC. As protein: CASSRGVASYNEQFF.

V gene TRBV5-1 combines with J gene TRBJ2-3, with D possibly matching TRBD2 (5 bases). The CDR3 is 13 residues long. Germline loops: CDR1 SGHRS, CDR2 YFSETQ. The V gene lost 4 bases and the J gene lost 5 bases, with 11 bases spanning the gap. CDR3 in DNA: TGCGCCAGCAGCGAGTCGAGGGAAGATACGCAGTATTTT. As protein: CASSESREDTQYF.

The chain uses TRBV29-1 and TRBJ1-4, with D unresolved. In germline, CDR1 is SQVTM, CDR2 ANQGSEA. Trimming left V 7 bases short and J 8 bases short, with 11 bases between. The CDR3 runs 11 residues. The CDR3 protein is CSAGSEEKLFF. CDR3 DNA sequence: TGCAGCGCTGGCTCTGAGGAAAAACTGTTTTTT.